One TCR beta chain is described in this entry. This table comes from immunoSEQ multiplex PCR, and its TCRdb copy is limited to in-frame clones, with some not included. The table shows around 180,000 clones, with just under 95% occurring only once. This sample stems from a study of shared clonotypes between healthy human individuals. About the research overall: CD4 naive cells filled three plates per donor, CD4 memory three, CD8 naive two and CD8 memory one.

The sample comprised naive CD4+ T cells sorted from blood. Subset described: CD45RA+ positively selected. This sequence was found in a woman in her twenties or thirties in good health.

The CDR3 reads CASSPGRGLAGEQYF. The CDR3 nucleotides are TGTGCCAGCAGTCCAGGCCGCGGACTAGCGGGCGAGCAGTACTTC. The chain recombines TRBV7-9 with TRBJ2-7; TRBD2 aligns across 11 bases. CDR1 is SEHNR, CDR2 FQNEAQ, per germline (reference sequence). V was clipped by 6 bases and J by 6 bases; unmatched bases: 10. This CDR3 spans 15 amino acids. The complete variable domain, with remaining parts taken from reference TRBV7-9 and TRBJ2-7, reads DTGVSQNPRHKITKRGQNVTFRCDPISEHNRLYWYRQTLGQGPEFLTYFQNEAQLEKSRLLSDRFSAERPKGSFSTLEIQRTEQGDSAMYLCASSPGRGLAGEQYFGPGTRLTVT.